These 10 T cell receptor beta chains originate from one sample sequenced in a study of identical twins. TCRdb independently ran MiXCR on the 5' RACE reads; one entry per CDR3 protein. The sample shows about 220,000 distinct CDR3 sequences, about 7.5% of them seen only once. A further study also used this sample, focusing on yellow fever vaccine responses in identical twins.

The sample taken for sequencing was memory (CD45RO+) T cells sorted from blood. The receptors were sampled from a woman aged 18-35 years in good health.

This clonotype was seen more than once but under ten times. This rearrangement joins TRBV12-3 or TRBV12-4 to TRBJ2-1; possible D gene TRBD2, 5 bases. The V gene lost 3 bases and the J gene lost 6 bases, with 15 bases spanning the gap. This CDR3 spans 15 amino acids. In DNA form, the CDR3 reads TGTGCCAGCAGTTTGGGTGGGAGTCCCCTCAATGAGCAGTTCTTC. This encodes CASSLGGSPLNEQFF.

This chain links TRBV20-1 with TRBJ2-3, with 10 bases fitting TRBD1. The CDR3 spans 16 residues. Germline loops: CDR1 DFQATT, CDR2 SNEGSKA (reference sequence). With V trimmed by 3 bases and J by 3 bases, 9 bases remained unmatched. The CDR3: CSASLGDRGQTDTQYF. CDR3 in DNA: TGCAGTGCTAGTTTGGGTGACAGGGGGCAAACAGATACGCAGTATTTT.

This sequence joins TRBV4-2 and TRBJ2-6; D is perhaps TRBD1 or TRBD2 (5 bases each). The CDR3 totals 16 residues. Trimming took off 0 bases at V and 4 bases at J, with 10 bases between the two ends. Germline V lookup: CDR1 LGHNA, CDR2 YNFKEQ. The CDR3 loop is CASSQEGGTGANVLTF. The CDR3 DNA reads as TGTGCCAGCAGCCAAGAAGGTGGGACCGGGGCCAACGTCCTGACTTTC.

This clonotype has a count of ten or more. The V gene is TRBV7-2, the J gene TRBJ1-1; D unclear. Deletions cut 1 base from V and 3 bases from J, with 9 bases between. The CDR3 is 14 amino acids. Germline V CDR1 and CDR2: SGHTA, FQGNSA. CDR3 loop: CASSLERRDTEAFF. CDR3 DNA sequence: TGTGCCAGCAGCTTAGAGCGGAGGGACACTGAAGCTTTCTTT.

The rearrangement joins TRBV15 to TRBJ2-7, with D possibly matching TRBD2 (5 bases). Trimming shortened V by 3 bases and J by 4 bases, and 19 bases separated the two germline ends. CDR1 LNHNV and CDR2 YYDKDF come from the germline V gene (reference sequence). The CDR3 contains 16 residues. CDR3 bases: TGTGCCACCAGCAGGGAGAGATCTGGACTGGCTTACGAGCAGTACTTC. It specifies CATSRERSGLAYEQYF. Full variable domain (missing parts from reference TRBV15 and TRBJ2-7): DAMVIQNPRYQVTQFGKPVTLSCSQTLNHNVMYWYQQKSSQAPKLLFHYYDKDFNNEADTPDNFQSRRPNTSFCFLDIRSPGLGDTAMYLCATSRERSGLAYEQYFGPGTRLTVT.

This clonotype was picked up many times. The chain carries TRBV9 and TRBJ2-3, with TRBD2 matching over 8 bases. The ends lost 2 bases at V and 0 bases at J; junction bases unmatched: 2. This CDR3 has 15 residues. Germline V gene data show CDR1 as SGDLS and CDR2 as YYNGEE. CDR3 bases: TGTGCCAGCAGCGTCTCTAGCGGGAGCACAGATACGCAGTATTTT. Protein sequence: CASSVSSGSTDTQYF.

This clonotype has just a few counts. The CDR3 nucleotides are TGCAGCGTATATACGAGACCTGAAGCTTTCTTT. This sequence encodes CSVYTRPEAFF. The chain employs TRBV29-1 and TRBJ1-1; D gene unclear. Germline values: CDR1 SQVTM, CDR2 ANQGSEA. The CDR3 spans 11 residues. V gave up 6 bases and J gave up 6 bases, with 11 bases separating them.

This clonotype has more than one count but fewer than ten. The CDR3 nucleotides are TGTGCCAGCAGCCCCCTAGGTGGACTAGCGGCGGACTCCTACAATGAGCAGTTCTTC. This translates into CASSPLGGLAADSYNEQFF. The chain carries TRBV14 and TRBJ2-1; 10 positions agree with TRBD2. Germline V gene lookup returns CDR1 SGHDN and CDR2 FVKESK. After removal of 4 bases from V and 0 bases from J, the junction contained 12 bases not matched to a gene. The CDR3 is 19 residues long.

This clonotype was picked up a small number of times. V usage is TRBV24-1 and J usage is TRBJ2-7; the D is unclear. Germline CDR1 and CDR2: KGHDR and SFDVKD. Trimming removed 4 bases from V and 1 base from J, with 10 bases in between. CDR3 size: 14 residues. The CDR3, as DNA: TGTGCCACCAGTGACCCAAGCCTGTCCTACGAGCAGTACTTC. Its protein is CATSDPSLSYEQYF.

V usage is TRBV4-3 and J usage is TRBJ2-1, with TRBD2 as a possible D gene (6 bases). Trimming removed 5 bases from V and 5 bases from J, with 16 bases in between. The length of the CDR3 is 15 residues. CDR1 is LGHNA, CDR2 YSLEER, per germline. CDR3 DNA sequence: TGCGCCAGCAGCATGAGTGGGAGGACTGACAATGAGCAGTTCTTC. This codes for CASSMSGRTDNEQFF.